This T cell receptor (beta chain) comes out of a study of cytomegalovirus exposure and HLA in healthy donors (dated by TCRdb to 2016 to 2017). The study in broad terms: An earlier analysis of approximately 640 of the donors reported 250 to 300 Gb of sequence data and 117 million unique TCR beta sequences from 150 million to 200 million T cells. An early release that covered about 600 HLA-typed donors contained about 290 gigabases of sequencing data and tens of millions of unique TCR sequences. Of the roughly 400 genotyped donors, 65% to 90% fell in the genetic ancestry cluster associated with self-reported Caucasian donors. The study was designed to test whether signatures of past pathogen exposure could be identified by cataloging public T cell receptors. The study profiled the T cell repertoires of about 640 subjects by immunosequencing and related them to cytomegalovirus serostatus. In addition to the first cohort of approximately 650 subjects, a separate validation cohort of 130 or so different subjects was used. To predict cytomegalovirus infection status, the study combined high-throughput TCR immunosequencing, statistical association of individual TCRs with disease status, and machine learning. A later analysis re-examined previously published TCR beta repertoires from just over 650 donors and added high-resolution HLA genotyping to investigate patterns of TCR occurrence. The later analysis used no new phenotypic data to find candidate immune exposures, relying instead on TCR beta sequences and their occurrence across donors. To decide whether each TCR beta V gene segment behaved as functional or pseudogenic, an earlier analysis of fewer than 750 of the donors relied on high-throughput TCR beta sequencing. Donor age, sex, ethnicity and CMV serostatus were compiled alongside the repertoire data. A later genetic analysis took genome-wide SNP genotypes for about 55% of the roughly 670 donors and used that subset as a discovery cohort. All discovery cohort repertoires had been generated on a single sequencing platform. Both class I and class II loci were covered by HLA typing, at four-digit resolution. Typing coverage differed by locus: A, B, C, DRB1 and DQB1 were typed in roughly 629-630 donors, DQA1 in about 560, DPA1 in 600 to 610, and DPB1 in roughly 470. Several DR-DQ haplotypes were treated as single units for association and clustering because of strong linkage in the cohort. Among a few hundred genotyped donors of the cohort, an average of approximately 240,000 unique TCR beta nucleotide sequences were sequenced per donor, approximately 20% of them non-productive.

About this clone itself: Its cognate antigen has yet to be identified.

Overall results and qualifications from the work: In a later analysis, the rate of TCR association differed among HLA loci, with DRB1 alleles having the most associated TCRs and HLA-C alleles having the fewest. Specific HLA alleles were associated with about 17,000 TCR beta sequences at a false discovery rate of 0.05 in a later analysis. The study listed approximately 160 TCR beta chains as associated with cytomegalovirus. An earlier analysis of some 560 of the donors showed that most TCR beta V segments appeared in productive rearrangements either about 90% or about 30% of the time, which broadly matched IMGT annotations. Because the 87-base-pair reads could not distinguish some IMGT-functional V segments, including TRBV6-2 and TRBV6-3, those segments were excluded. Most CMV-associated TCR beta chains appeared to be HLA-restricted in a later analysis, and the HLA associations seemed to be driven largely by CMV exposure. The authors suggested that the approach could potentially be extended to other disease states and immunological phenotypes. About 17 rarely observed V segments, including chromosome 9 orphons, were excluded from the earlier analysis of several hundred of the donors because counts were too low. When HLA alleles, especially DR and DQ, strongly co-occurred, TCR associations were difficult to assign to individual alleles. Three of the identified cytomegalovirus-associated TCR beta chains were confirmed in vitro to be specific for cytomegalovirus antigens. V-gene and J-gene trimming of TCR beta chains was associated with a missense DCLRE1C variant in a later genetic analysis, and the association was replicated in an independent cohort. A later analysis found that HLA-associated TCR beta chains were more clonally expanded and had lower generation probabilities than equally common non-associated chains. Across donors, most TCR sequences were observed very rarely, whereas some public TCRs were present in many individuals. A cluster of highly shared sequence variants was judged likely to represent a technical artifact of the sequencing pipeline. Only TCR beta chains were sequenced in this cohort, and the absence of alpha or paired-chain data limited detectable features. The classifier was reported to diagnose cytomegalovirus status with high specificity and sensitivity in both the original cohort and the validation cohort. Because HLA typing was unavailable for some donors at each locus, only the typed subset was used in association tests. Immune exposure information for the cohort was limited to CMV serostatus. The presence/absence analyses assumed that sequencing depth was roughly uniform across donors, and that assumption may not be true. In a later analysis, several top co-occurrence clusters were reported to appear linked to parvovirus B19, influenza, CMV and Epstein-Barr virus. According to a later genetic analysis, donors in an Asian-associated ancestry cluster had fewer N-insertions in productive TCRs than the approximately 700-donor mean. A further reported finding was that TCR beta sequences accurately predicted the HLA-A and HLA-B alleles for most subjects in the first cohort. Correlated functional status among segregating V segments might reflect linkage disequilibrium, but an unknown experimental factor could not be ruled out.

The cohort comprised several hundred healthy bone marrow donors. All cohort members were sampled while nominally healthy, although unrecorded immune exposures were likely present. The donor was CMV seronegative and was included in the group of 352 seronegative cohort members. Each donor provided a peripheral blood sample, and peripheral blood mononuclear cells were used for TCR beta sequencing. Genomic DNA was extracted from the blood cell samples with the Qiagen DNeasy Blood Extraction Kit. Library construction relied on the immunoSEQ multiplex PCR assay. A mixture of 60 forward primers for TCR Vbeta segments and 13 reverse primers for TCR Jbeta segments was used in the multiplex PCR. Amplification of the CDR3 region of rearranged TCR beta genes was performed with a multiplex PCR assay on genomic DNA. The Illumina HiSeq System was used to sequence the amplified TCR beta libraries as 87-base-pair reads. For the original study's pipeline: In a later analysis, some 80 million unique TCR beta chains were counted across the approximately 620 repertoires, and roughly 10 million of these chains were shared by at least two donors. Raw reads were error-corrected and collapsed into unique sequences with a nearest-neighbor algorithm that merged closely related sequences to remove PCR and sequencing errors. CDR3 sequences were aligned to IMGT reference sequences to assign V, D and J gene segments. Each retained sequence needed at least a six-nucleotide match to both a V gene segment and a J gene segment. Rearrangements were classified as productive when the CDR3 lacked stop codons and remained in frame with V and J, and all other rearrangements were classified as non-productive. CDR3 was defined according to IMGT convention as the region running from the second conserved V-encoded cysteine to the conserved J-encoded phenylalanine. The earlier analysis of about 560 of the donors excluded any sequence lacking an unambiguous match to a single V gene segment. An earlier analysis of 500 to 600 of the donors classified V segments as functional when productive rearrangements were above 56.7% and as segregating when the standard deviation between donors was above 5%. A statistical classification framework was built to diagnose cytomegalovirus status from the catalog of TCR beta chain sequences. V and J gene assignment, in a later analysis, came from comparing TCR nucleotide sequences with IMGT/GENE-DB human TR gene sequences. The TCRdist pipeline was used in a later analysis to assign CDR3 sequences and most-parsimonious VDJ recombination scenarios. In a later analysis, each TCR beta chain was defined by its CDR3 amino acid sequence together with its V-gene family, and reads without a unique V-gene family were excluded. As a way to deal with suspected cross-contamination and a sequencing artifact, a later analysis dropped roughly 620 nucleotide sequences that were highly shared and had low generation probability. A later analysis calculated a clonal expansion index for each public chain from normalized within-repertoire ranks of inferred template counts. A later analysis computed generation probabilities with a VDJ recombination model fitted to out-of-frame rearrangements, and checked the results against IGoR. Hypergeometric tests were used in a later analysis to score TCR-TCR, TCR-HLA and TCR-CMV co-occurrence, with a repertoire-size bias correction applied to the TCR pairs. To estimate false discovery rates, a later analysis permuted the HLA or CMV assignments 20 times. In a later analysis, co-occurring TCRs were grouped with DBSCAN, and TCRdist sequence similarity was added when clustering was performed within HLA-allele-positive subsets. For co-occurrence clustering, repertoires with fewer than 30,000 or more than 120,000 public chains were excluded, along with five or six repertoires with anomalous nucleotide sharing. The source is immuneACCESS, and TCRdb retained only in-frame sequences with V and J called. Part of the clones is not carried over; for the studies checked, unresolved V genes explain less than half of this, and the remainder is unexplained. The V and J calls and the clone size are those of that table, but D and trimming were determined from the DNA. This sample's clone table shows about 200,000 clones. The ten top clones hold approximately 0.74% of the sample.

Reading from cysteine to phenylalanine, the CDR3 counts 12 amino acids. Only the CDR3 DNA stays, 36 bases, in frame from base 1. Trimming accounts for 11 bases at V and 7 bases at J, while the number of junction bases matched to no gene is 8. Reading the germline V gene gives CDR1 SGHTA and CDR2 FQGTGA. This chain is built from TRBV7-3 and TRBJ2-3; 8 junctional bases match TRBD2. The sample comprised PBMCs. This sequence originates from a boy younger than 18 in good health and CMV-seronegative. CDR3 reads: CAVCGGRYTQYF. The nucleotide sequence reads as follows: TGTGCCGTCTGCGGGGGGCGGTATACGCAGTATTTT.